This is a list of T cell receptor beta chains from one sample in a study of CD8 T cells in ankylosing spondylitis. TCRdb itself ran the 5' RACE reads through MiXCR, one entry per CDR3 protein. The sample records about 150,000 distinct CDR3 sequences, roughly 31% being singletons. Sequencing was performed on synovial fluid, either unsorted or a sorted T cell fraction (not recorded which). Receptors originate from a male donor with ankylosing spondylitis. CDR3s include the opening cysteine and the closing phenylalanine or tryptophan. Each record gives: V gene, J gene, D gene, CDR3 protein. D genes are given only for firm matches.

>TRBV20-1|TRBJ2-1|TRBD1
CSAEGATGMRYEQFF
>TRBV3-1|TRBJ1-2|-
CASSTPGHYGYTF
>TRBV27|TRBJ2-3|-
CASSKQVITDTQYF
>TRBV15|TRBJ1-1|-
CATSREDRNTEAFF
>TRBV27|TRBJ1-1|TRBD1
CASSSLTGSGYTEAFF
>TRBV11-2|TRBJ2-7|TRBD2
CASSFPSGTYEQYF
>TRBV6-5|TRBJ2-1|-
CASSYSMEDSGRRNEQFF
>TRBV7-9|TRBJ2-3|-
CASSRQMDTQYF
>TRBV12-3/TRBV12-4|TRBJ1-2|-
CASSFITGNYGYTF
>TRBV7-2|TRBJ2-5|TRBD2
CASSLVLAGWGMGETQYF
>TRBV6-5|TRBJ1-4|-
CASSYSQNNEKLFF
>TRBV29-1|TRBJ2-7|-
CSVESGSSYEQYF
>TRBV7-9|TRBJ2-7|TRBD1
CASSWRDREQYF
>TRBV6-1|TRBJ1-1|-
CATLPGTYNTEAFF
>TRBV25-1|TRBJ2-7|-
CASSDLSVGYEQYF
>TRBV4-2|TRBJ2-7|-
CASSQEREGFYEQYF
>TRBV12-3/TRBV12-4|TRBJ1-5|TRBD1
CASSLAARGTGYNQPQHF
>TRBV6-5|TRBJ2-2|-
CASSFKVPGELFF
>TRBV20-1|TRBJ2-3|-
CSARGDPRDTQYF
>TRBV6-1|TRBJ1-6|TRBD1
CASSRGTGGGNSPLHF
>TRBV18|TRBJ2-5|-
CASTPDSGTQYF
>TRBV20-1|TRBJ2-7|-
CSARDRGFYEQYF
>TRBV7-6|TRBJ2-1|TRBD2
CASSPDGGSYNEQFF
>TRBV25-1|TRBJ2-7|TRBD2
CASMRESGYEQYF
>TRBV7-6|TRBJ1-1|-
CASSPVAWDTEAFF
>TRBV29-1|TRBJ2-1|-
CSVEGYAIEQFF
>TRBV20-1|TRBJ2-1|TRBD2
CSARDRIFTSGDEQFF
>TRBV20-1|TRBJ2-1|TRBD2
CSARDGGTSVSNEQFF
>TRBV5-1|TRBJ2-2|-
CASSLVKQNTGELFF
>TRBV20-1|TRBJ1-2|-
CSASGNGYGGYTF
>TRBV5-6|TRBJ1-2|-
CASSSQGLNYGYTF
>TRBV6-1|TRBJ2-7|TRBD1
CASRNPGTGFYEQYF
>TRBV10-3|TRBJ2-6|-
CAISTGTLSSGANVLTF
>TRBV6-2/TRBV6-3|TRBJ2-7|TRBD2
CASSYTRGGWSYEQYF
>TRBV29-1|TRBJ2-7|-
CSPGTGASYEQYF
>TRBV6-1|TRBJ1-6|-
CAGHWRWDSPLHF
>TRBV2|TRBJ1-2|-
CASSQQEDYGYTF
>TRBV20-1|TRBJ2-3|-
CSASVPDPTQINTDTQYF
>TRBV18|TRBJ2-7|TRBD2
CASSPASSGRAEQYF
>TRBV11-3|TRBJ2-2|TRBD2
CASSSGGTGELFF
>TRBV3-1|TRBJ1-2|-
CASSRSGNYGYTF
>TRBV24-1|TRBJ2-1|-
CATSDVQLREQFF
>TRBV28|TRBJ1-6|-
CASSSLRINSPLHF
>TRBV5-1|TRBJ2-2|TRBD2
CASSDSGTSHTGELFF
>TRBV12-3/TRBV12-4|TRBJ2-7|TRBD2
CASTRGTSGPEQYF
>TRBV3-1|TRBJ2-2|-
CASSQGGGRTGELFF
>TRBV29-1|TRBJ2-5|-
CSVDQGETQYF
>TRBV5-5|TRBJ1-5|-
CASSPVSSGGHDQPQHF
>TRBV2|TRBJ2-1|TRBD2
CASRGGRAIYNEQFF
>TRBV6-1|TRBJ1-2|TRBD1
CASSDRDRVNGYTF
>TRBV12-3/TRBV12-4|TRBJ2-2|-
CASGGRQNTGELFF
>TRBV12-3/TRBV12-4|TRBJ2-3|TRBD2
CASRTSGGSTDTQYF
>TRBV14|TRBJ2-4|-
CASSQGVSAKNIQYF
>TRBV5-6|TRBJ2-5|-
CASSSETTNQETQYF